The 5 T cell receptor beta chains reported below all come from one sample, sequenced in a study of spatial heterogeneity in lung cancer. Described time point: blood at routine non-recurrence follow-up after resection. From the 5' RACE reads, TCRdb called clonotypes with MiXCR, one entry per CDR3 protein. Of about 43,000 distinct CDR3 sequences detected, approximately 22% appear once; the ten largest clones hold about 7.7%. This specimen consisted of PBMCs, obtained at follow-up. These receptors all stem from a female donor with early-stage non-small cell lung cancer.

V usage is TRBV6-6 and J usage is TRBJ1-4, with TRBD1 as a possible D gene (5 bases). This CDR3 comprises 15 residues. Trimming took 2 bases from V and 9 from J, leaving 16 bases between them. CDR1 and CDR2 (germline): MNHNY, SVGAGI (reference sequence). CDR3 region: CASSYATDKGQKLFF. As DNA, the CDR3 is TGTGCCAGCAGTTACGCCACGGACAAAGGTCAAAAACTGTTTTTT.

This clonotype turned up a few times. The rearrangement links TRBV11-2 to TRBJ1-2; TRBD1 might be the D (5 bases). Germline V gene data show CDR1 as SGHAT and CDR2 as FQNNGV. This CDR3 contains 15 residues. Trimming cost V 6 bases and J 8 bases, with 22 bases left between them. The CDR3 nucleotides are TGTGCCAGCAGTTCTCCCCGGGACCCAAAAAGGGGCTACACCTTC. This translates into CASSSPRDPKRGYTF.

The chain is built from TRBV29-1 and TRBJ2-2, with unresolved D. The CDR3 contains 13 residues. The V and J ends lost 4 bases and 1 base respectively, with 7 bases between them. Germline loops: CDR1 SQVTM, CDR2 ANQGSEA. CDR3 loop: CSVVPRNTGELFF. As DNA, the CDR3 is TGCAGCGTTGTTCCCCGGAACACCGGGGAGCTGTTTTTT.

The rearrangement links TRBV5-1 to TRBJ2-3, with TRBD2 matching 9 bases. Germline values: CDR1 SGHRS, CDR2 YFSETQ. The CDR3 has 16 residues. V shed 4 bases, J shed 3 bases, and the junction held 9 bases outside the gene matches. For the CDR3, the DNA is TGCGCCAGCAGCCCCCGGGTAGCGGGGGATACAGATACGCAGTATTTT. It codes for CASSPRVAGDTDTQYF.

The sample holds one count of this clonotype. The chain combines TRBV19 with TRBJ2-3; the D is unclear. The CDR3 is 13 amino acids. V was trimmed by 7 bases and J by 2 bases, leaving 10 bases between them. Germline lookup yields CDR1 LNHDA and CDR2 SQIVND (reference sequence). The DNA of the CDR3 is TGTGCCAGTAATGGCCCTTACACAGATACGCAGTATTTT. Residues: CASNGPYTDTQYF. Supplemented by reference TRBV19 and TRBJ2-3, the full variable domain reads DGGITQSPKYLFRKEGQNVTLSCEQNLNHDAMYWYRQDPGQGLRLIYYSQIVNDFQKGDIAEGYSVSREKKESFPLTVTSAQKNPTAFYLCASNGPYTDTQYFGPGTRLTVL.